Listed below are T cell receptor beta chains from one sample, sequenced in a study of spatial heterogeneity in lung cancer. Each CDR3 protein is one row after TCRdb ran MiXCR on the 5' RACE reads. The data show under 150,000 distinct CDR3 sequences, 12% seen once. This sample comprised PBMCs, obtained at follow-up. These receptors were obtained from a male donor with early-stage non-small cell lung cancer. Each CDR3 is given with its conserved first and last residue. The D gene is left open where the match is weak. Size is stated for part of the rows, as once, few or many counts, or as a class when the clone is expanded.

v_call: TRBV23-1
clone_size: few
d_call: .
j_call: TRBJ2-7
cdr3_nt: TGCGCCAGCAATCACCAGGGGAATTTCTACGAGCAGTACTTC
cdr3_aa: CASNHQGNFYEQYF

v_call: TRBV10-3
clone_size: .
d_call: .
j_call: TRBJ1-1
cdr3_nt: TGTGCCTACCGTCCCCAACCTCGCACTGAAGCTTTCTTT
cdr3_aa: CAYRPQPRTEAFF

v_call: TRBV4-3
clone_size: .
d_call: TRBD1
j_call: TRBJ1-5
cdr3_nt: TGCGCCAGCAGCCAAGATCTGACAGGGGCCGATCAGCCCCAGCATTTT
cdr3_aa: CASSQDLTGADQPQHF

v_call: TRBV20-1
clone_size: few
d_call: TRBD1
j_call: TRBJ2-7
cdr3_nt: TGCAGTGCTAGGTTGAGTGGACAGGCCCAGTACTTC
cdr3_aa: CSARLSGQAQYF

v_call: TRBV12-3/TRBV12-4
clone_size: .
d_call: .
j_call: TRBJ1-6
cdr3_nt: TGTGCCAGCAGTTCCGCCCAGGGATCACCCCTCCACTTT
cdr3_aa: CASSSAQGSPLHF

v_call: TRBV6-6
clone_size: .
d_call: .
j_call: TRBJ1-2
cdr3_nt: TGTGCCAGCAAATCTCGACAGGCCCACTATGGCTACACCTTC
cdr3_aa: CASKSRQAHYGYTF

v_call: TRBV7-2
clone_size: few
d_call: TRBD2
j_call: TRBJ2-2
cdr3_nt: TGTGCCAGCAGCGGAACGGCGCGGGGGGCAAGGGAGAACACCGGGGAGCTGTTTTTT
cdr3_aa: CASSGTARGARENTGELFF

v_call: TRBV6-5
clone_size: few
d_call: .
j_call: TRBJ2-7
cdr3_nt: TGTGCCAGCAGTTACTCTACCCCGAGATCCGAGCAGTACTTC
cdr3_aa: CASSYSTPRSEQYF

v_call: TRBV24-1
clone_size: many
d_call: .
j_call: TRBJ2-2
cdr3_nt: TGTGCCACCAGTGATTGGAATAGGGGAAGGGAGCTGTTTTTT
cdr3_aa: CATSDWNRGRELFF

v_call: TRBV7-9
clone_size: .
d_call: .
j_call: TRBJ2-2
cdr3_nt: TGTGCCAGCAGCTTAGGCTTGGCCGGGGAGCTGTTTTTT
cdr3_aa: CASSLGLAGELFF

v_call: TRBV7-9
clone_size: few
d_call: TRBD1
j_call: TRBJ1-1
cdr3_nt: TGTGCCAGCAGCTCGAACCGGGACAGCTACATGAACACTGAAGCTTTCTTT
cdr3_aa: CASSSNRDSYMNTEAFF

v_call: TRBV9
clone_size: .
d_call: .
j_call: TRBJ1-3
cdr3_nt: TGTGCCAGTACCCGGGACCCTAGCTCTGGAAACACCATATATTTT
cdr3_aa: CASTRDPSSGNTIYF

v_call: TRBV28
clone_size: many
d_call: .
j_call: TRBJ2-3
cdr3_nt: TGTGCCAGCAGTTTCGGAGTCACAGATACGCAGTATTTT
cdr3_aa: CASSFGVTDTQYF

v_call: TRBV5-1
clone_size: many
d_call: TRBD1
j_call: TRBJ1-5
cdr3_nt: TGCGCCAGCAGCCAGACAGGGGGCAGGCAGCCCCAGCATTTT
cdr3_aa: CASSQTGGRQPQHF

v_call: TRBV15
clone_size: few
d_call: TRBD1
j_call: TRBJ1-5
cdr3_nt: TGTGCCACCAGCAGATGGGGGGACAGAAATCAGCCCCAGCATTTT
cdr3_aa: CATSRWGDRNQPQHF

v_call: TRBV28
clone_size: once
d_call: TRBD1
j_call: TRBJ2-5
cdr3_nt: TGTGCCAGCAGTTCCCTCTTGACAGGGGGAAGGACCCAGTACTTC
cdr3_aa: CASSSLLTGGRTQYF

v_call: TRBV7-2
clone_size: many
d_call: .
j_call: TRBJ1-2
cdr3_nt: TGTGCCAGCAGCTTAGCAGGAAGAGCTAACTATGGCTACACCTTC
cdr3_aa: CASSLAGRANYGYTF

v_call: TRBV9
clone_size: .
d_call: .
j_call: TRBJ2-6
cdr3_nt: TGTGCCAGCAGCGTAACCCCCCAGATCTCTGGGGCCAACGTCCTGACTTTC
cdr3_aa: CASSVTPQISGANVLTF

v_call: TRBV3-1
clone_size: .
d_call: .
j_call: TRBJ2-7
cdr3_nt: TGTGCCAGCAGCCAAGTCGTAGGAGTCCTCTACGAGCAGTACTTC
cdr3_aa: CASSQVVGVLYEQYF

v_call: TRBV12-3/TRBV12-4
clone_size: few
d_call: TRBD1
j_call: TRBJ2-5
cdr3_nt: TGTGCCAGCAGCCGCGGGACAGGGCGCGCGGGGACCCAGTACTTC
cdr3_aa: CASSRGTGRAGTQYF

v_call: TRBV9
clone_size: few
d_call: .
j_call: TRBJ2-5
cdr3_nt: TGTGCCAGCAGCGTAGCGGGGGCGGGGGCCCTCGAGACCCAGTACTTC
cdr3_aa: CASSVAGAGALETQYF

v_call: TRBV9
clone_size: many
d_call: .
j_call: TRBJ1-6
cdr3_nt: TGTGCCAGCAGCGTAGACTACTACTCACCCCTCCACTTT
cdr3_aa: CASSVDYYSPLHF

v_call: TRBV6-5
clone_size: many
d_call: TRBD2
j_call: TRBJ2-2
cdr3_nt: TGTGCCAGCAGTTACGGGACTAGCGGGGCCGGGGAGCTGTTTTTT
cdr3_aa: CASSYGTSGAGELFF

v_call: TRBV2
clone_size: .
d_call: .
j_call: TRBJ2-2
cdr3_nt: TGTGCCACTGCTTGGAGCGGCAACACCGGGGAGCTGTTTTTT
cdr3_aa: CATAWSGNTGELFF

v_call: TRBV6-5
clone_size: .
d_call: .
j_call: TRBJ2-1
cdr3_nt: TGTGCCAGCAGTTCTGGACCCGAGCAGTTCTTC
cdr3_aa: CASSSGPEQFF

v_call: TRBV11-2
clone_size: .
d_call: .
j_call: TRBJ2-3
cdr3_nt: TGTGCCAGCCGGCCTCATGGGTCGTCAGATTCCGGTACGCAGTATTTT
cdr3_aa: CASRPHGSSDSGTQYF

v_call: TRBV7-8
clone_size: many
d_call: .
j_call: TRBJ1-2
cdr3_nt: TGTGCCAGCAGCAGACCGACAGCCGAGACCACCTTC
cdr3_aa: CASSRPTAETTF

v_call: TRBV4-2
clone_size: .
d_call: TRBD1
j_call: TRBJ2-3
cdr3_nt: TGTGCCAGCAGCCCACTACCGACAGGGACGCAGTATTTT
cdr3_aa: CASSPLPTGTQYF